This T cell receptor (beta chain) came from a study of blood T cell repertoires in COVID-19. In the study overall: Researchers got acute and convalescent COVID-19 samples from the United States, Italy and Spain. The analysed material was cDNA or gDNA that came from T cells, B-cell-depleted T cells, or PBMCs.

Germline lookup yields CDR1 SNHLY and CDR2 FYNNEI. This CDR3 spans 13 amino acids. The V end lost 2 bases, the J end lost 6 bases, and 9 bases lay between the germline ends. Original methodology: Cell counts per sample came from amplifying reference gene primers. Clones were read by immunoSEQ multiplex PCR, and TCRdb kept only the in-frame ones, dropping some. V and J calls and clone size are as listed in that table; D and trimming were resolved from the DNA. The sample holds 150,000 or so clones, roughly 88% seen once. Sequenced sample: peripheral blood. The TCR originated in a woman aged 60-70 years with acute or convalescent COVID-19. This chain links TRBV2 with TRBJ2-3, with D hard to call. Here the CDR3 DNA reads TGTGCCAGCAGTGAACCCGCGGTGGATACGCAGTATTTT. Translating gives CASSEPAVDTQYF.